This T cell receptor beta chain is drawn from a study of T cells in Graves' hyperthyroidism and ophthalmopathy (dated by TCRdb to about 2019). For the study in its entirety: Peripheral blood was collected at initial diagnosis, before any treatment. To identify distinguishing TCR V-J signatures, a discovery cohort of about 95 patients was used, comprising 40 to 45 with Graves' ophthalmopathy and 57 with stable Graves' hyperthyroidism. Whether ophthalmopathy could be predicted prospectively was tested in an independent validation cohort made up of about 18 hyperthyroidism patients plus 17 patients who later progressed to ophthalmopathy. The roughly 91 discovery patients were randomly divided into training and test sets at a 7:3 ratio. In more than five Graves' hyperthyroidism patients, the study also compared T-cell repertoires from thyroid tissue with T-cell repertoires from blood. After blood sampling, hyperthyroidism patients were treated with methimazole at a starting dose of 30 mg daily, and ophthalmopathy patients were treated with high-dose intravenous methylprednisolone. According to the paper, TCR Vbeta CDR3 sequencing was carried out on over 130 peripheral blood samples, which came from fewer than 50 ophthalmopathy, around 75 hyperthyroidism and approximately 17 progressor patients. Results the study describes overall, beyond this receptor: In cross-validation, a model built on a 13 V-J signature told ophthalmopathy apart from stable hyperthyroidism with less than 90% sensitivity and around 84% specificity, and in testing the same model reached 80%/75%. Most expanded thyroid clonotypes (frequency above 0.001) were also detected in blood, suggesting blood repertoires may reflect thyroid immune responses. Sample size was not statistically predetermined, and blinding of investigators to group allocation was not performed. In validation, progression to ophthalmopathy was predicted by the model with 70.59% sensitivity and 72.22% specificity, a median of 6.5 months before onset.

Of note for this clonotype: Its antigen has not been determined. No quality values exist for individual bases; no much larger clone is one base distant.

A patient counted as having stable Graves' hyperthyroidism if no progression to ophthalmopathy occurred over 18 months of follow-up. Hyperthyroidism patients were aged 18 to 65 years and newly diagnosed, with disease duration of less than 2 months. Exclusion was applied to patients with uncontrolled infections, other autoimmune diseases, pregnancy or lactation. Diagnoses were based on clinical symptoms, serum thyroxine and TRAb, thyroid ultrasound and orbital computed tomography. PBMCs were separated from under 11 ml of fresh peripheral blood using Ficoll-Paque density gradient centrifugation. Total RNA was extracted with Trizol reagent, and quality was checked on an Agilent 2100 Bioanalyzer. Its CDR3 holds 18 amino acids, cysteine through phenylalanine. Only CDR3 DNA is held: 54 bases, read in frame from base 1. Sequences SGHNT (CDR1) and YYREEE (CDR2) are obtained from the germline V gene (reference sequence). Trimming accounts for 4 bases at V and 4 bases at J, while the number of junction bases matched to no gene is 11.

The TCR beta CDR3 regions were amplified from RNA transcripts. The TCR CDR3 was subjected to a first round of RT-PCR using the HTBI primer set and the Qiagen OneStep RT-PCR kit. Libraries were constructed in a second round of multiplex PCR, after which size selection and purification were carried out. Sequencing of the libraries was done on an Illumina HiSeq2000 using paired-end 100 bp reads. Per the source publication's procedure: Raw data were processed with SOAPnuke, discarding reads with adapters, uncalled bases, mean Phred below 15, or no exact constant-primer or identifier match. COPE v1.2.5 was used to merge high-quality paired reads, and clonotypes were defined as unique nucleotide sequences. Clonotypes were aligned to IMGT TRBV, TRBD and TRBJ reference segments using MiTCR v1.1. Only V-J combinations with frequency above 0.0001, covering 99.2% of repertoires, were analysed. A TCS score was defined as the ratio between F50 (clonal expansion) and ExV (chaos), using BLOSUM62-based TCRdist between CDR3 peptides within each V-J. Welch's t-statistics and random forest reduced roughly 500 V-J features to around 14, which were used in a naive Bayes classifier (R e1071). TCRdb redid the processing of the public reads, applying fastp at Q25 and MiXCR, and retained in-frame beta chains. Rows with one shared CDR3 protein collapse into an entry with the most common genes and DNA. Clone size and V and J calls follow TCRdb, not the original study. This sample comprises around 450,000 distinct CDR3 sequences, roughly 13% of them detected only once. The ten largest clones take up about 5% of the sample.

The source material was blood. The chain employs TRBV5-4 and TRBJ2-3; 14 middle bases align to TRBD2. The clonotype originates from a woman younger than 30 with Graves' hyperthyroidism. The DNA sequence is given as TGTGCCAGCAGCCGACGGGGACTAGCGGGAGTATCCGCAGATACGCAGTATTTT. Its coded protein is CASSRRGLAGVSADTQYF.